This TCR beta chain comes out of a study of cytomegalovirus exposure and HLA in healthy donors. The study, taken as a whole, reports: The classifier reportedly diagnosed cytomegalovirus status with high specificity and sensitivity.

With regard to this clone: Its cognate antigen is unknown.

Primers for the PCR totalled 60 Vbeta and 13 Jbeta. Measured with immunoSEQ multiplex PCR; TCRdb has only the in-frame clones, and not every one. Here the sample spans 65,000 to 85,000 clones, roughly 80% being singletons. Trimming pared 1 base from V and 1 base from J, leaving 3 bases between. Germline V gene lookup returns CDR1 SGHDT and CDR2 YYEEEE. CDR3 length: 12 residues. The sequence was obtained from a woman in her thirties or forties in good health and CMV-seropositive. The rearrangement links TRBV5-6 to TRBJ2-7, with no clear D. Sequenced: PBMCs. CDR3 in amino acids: CASSLSSYEQYF. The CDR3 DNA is TGTGCCAGCAGCTTGTCATCCTACGAGCAGTACTTC.